This T cell receptor (beta chain) originates from a study of blood T cell repertoires in COVID-19. Study-level background: COVID-19 samples, acute and convalescent, were from the United States, Italy and Spain.

In germline, CDR1 is ENHRY, CDR2 SYGVKD. This CDR3 has 15 residues. The ends lost 10 bases at V and 4 bases at J; junction bases unmatched: 11. Sequencing was performed with immunoSEQ multiplex PCR; in TCRdb, only in-frame clones are kept and a portion is missing. The sample lists around 300,000 clones, 70% to 90% occurring once. The source of this sequence is a woman between 70 and 85 years old with acute or convalescent COVID-19. Sequencing input: peripheral blood. The J gene is TRBJ1-3, the V gene TRBV10-3; the match to TRBD1 covers 9 bases. The CDR3 here is CATAGQGLSGNTIYF. CDR3 nucleotides: TGTGCCACAGCGGGACAGGGACTATCCGGAAACACCATATATTTT.